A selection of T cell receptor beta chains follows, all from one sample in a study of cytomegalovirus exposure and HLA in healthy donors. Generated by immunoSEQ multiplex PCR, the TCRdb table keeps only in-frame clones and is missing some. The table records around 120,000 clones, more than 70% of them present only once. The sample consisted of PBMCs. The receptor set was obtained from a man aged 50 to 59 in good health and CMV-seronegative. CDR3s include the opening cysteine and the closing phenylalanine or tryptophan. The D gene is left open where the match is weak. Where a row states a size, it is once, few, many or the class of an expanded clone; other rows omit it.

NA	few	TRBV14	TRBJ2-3	CASSLTGSSYTQYF	TGTGCCAGCAGCCTTACCGGGTCATCTTATACGCAGTATTTT
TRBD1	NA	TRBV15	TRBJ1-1	CATSSLPRTGLTEAFF	TGTGCCACCAGCAGCCTTCCGAGGACAGGACTCACTGAAGCTTTCTTT
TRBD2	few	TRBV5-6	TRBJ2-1	CASSLGLAPHNEQFF	TGTGCCAGCAGCCTAGGACTAGCGCCGCACAATGAGCAGTTCTTC
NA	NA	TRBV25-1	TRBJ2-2	CASSEEGSGNTGELFF	TGTGCCAGCAGTGAGGAAGGTAGCGGAAACACCGGGGAGCTGTTTTTT
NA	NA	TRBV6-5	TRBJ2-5	CASTRDFKETQYF	TGTGCCAGCACCAGGGATTTTAAAGAGACCCAGTACTTC
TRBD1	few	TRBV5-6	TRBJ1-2	CASTLPQGAERVYGYTF	TGTGCCAGCACCCTCCCACAGGGGGCGGAAAGGGTCTATGGCTACACCTTC
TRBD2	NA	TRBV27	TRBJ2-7	CASNSLAGLSGYEQYF	TGTGCCAGCAACAGCCTAGCGGGGTTATCAGGTTACGAGCAGTACTTC
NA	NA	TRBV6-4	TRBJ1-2	CASSDSSLTRYTF	TGTGCCAGCAGTGACTCCTCTCTTACTCGCTACACCTTC
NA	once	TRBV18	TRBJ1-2	CASSRRDTSGDGYTF	TGTGCCAGCTCACGACGGGACACAAGCGGGGACGGCTACACCTTC
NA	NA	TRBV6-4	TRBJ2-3	CASRQAYSTDTQYF	TGTGCCAGCAGGCAGGCGTACAGCACAGATACGCAGTATTTT
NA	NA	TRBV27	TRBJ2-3	CASSHYRALGTDTQYF	TGTGCCAGCAGCCACTACAGGGCTTTGGGCACAGATACGCAGTATTTT
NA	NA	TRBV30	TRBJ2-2	CAWSPGPNTGELFF	TGTGCCTGGAGTCCAGGGCCGAACACCGGGGAGCTGTTTTTT
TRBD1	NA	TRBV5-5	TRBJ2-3	CASSHRQGDTDTQYF	TGTGCCAGCAGCCACCGACAGGGAGACACAGATACGCAGTATTTT
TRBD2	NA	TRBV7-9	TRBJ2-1	CASRGTSGSPQASNEQFF	TGTGCCAGCAGAGGGACTAGCGGGAGTCCTCAAGCTAGCAATGAGCAGTTCTTC
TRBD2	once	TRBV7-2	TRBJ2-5	CASSAELAGGTQYF	TGTGCCAGCAGCGCGGAACTAGCGGGGGGAACCCAGTACTTC
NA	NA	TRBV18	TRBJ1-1	CASSPPDTEAFF	TGTGCCAGCTCACCTCCAGACACTGAAGCTTTCTTT
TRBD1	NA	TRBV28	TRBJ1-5	CASTLTGTGNQPQHF	TGTGCCAGCACACTTACCGGGACAGGGAATCAGCCCCAGCATTTT
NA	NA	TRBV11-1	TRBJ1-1	CASSWGGDTEAFF	TGTGCCAGCAGCTGGGGGGGAGACACTGAAGCTTTCTTT
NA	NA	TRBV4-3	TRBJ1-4	CASSPGSNEKLFF	TGCGCCAGCAGCCCAGGATCGAATGAAAAACTGTTTTTT
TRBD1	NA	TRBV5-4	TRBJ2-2	CASSGAAGGSGELFF	TGTGCCAGCAGCGGGGCTGCAGGGGGCTCCGGGGAGCTGTTTTTT
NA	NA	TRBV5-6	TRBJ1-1	CASSLLLETNTEAFF	TGTGCCAGCAGCTTGTTGCTGGAGACGAACACTGAAGCTTTCTTT
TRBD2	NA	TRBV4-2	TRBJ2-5	CASSQGGLAETQYF	TGTGCCAGCAGCCAAGGGGGACTAGCAGAGACCCAGTACTTC
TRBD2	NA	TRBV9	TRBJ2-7	CASSVSLLAETYEQYF	TGTGCCAGCAGCGTGTCGTTACTAGCGGAAACCTACGAGCAGTACTTC
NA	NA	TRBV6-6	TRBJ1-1	CASSSETEAFF	TGTGCCAGCAGCTCCGAGACTGAAGCTTTCTTT
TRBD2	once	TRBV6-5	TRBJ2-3	CASRLAGNTDTQYF	TGTGCCAGCCGGCTAGCGGGGAACACAGATACGCAGTATTTT
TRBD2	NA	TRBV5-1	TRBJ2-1	CASSPDMGTRVGEQFF	TGCGCCAGCAGCCCGGACATGGGGACTAGGGTCGGTGAGCAGTTCTTC
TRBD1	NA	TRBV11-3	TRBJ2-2	CASSLGQGDTGELFF	TGTGCCAGCAGCTTGGGACAGGGGGACACCGGGGAGCTGTTTTTT
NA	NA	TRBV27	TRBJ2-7	CASSWGDGSYEQYF	TGTGCCAGCAGTTGGGGGGACGGGTCCTACGAGCAGTACTTC
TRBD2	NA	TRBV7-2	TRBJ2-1	CASSFRGRSGSNEQFF	TGTGCCAGCAGCTTTAGAGGTCGTAGCGGGAGCAATGAGCAGTTCTTC
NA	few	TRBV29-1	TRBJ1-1	CSALVAGLNTEAFF	TGCAGCGCCCTCGTGGCAGGGCTGAACACTGAAGCTTTCTTT
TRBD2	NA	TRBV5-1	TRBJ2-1	CASSWDPGAGGTPSYNEQFF	TGCGCCAGCAGCTGGGACCCTGGGGCGGGGGGGACCCCCTCCTACAATGAGCAGTTCTTC
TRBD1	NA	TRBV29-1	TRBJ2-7	CSVGGTGDHEQYF	TGCAGCGTTGGGGGTACAGGGGACCACGAGCAGTACTTC
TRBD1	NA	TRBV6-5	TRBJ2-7	CPSRERGLRLREQYF	TGTCCCTCCCGGGAAAGGGGGCTACGGCTACGAGAGCAGTACTTC
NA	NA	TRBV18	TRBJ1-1	CASSPPTRVNTEAFF	TGTGCCAGCTCACCACCGACCAGGGTGAACACTGAAGCTTTCTTT
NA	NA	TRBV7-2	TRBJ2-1	CASTLTGRPRFSEQFF	TGTGCCAGCACCCTAACGGGGAGGCCCAGGTTTTCGGAGCAGTTCTTC
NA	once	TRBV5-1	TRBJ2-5	CASGGRTGVNQETQYF	TGCGCCAGCGGGGGAAGAACGGGAGTAAACCAAGAGACCCAGTACTTC
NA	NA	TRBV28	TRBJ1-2	CASSFPGTTGYTF	TGTGCCAGCAGTTTCCCTGGGACAACCGGCTACACCTTC
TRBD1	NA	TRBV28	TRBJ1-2	CASSPRTGNYGYTF	TGTGCCAGCAGCCCTCGGACAGGGAACTATGGCTACACCTTC
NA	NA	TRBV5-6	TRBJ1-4	CASSLEPMRVGEKLFF	TGTGCCAGCAGCTTGGAACCCATGAGGGTCGGTGAAAAACTGTTTTTT